What follows are 25 T cell receptor beta chains derived from one specimen sequenced in a study of technical replicates of blood from four donors (dated by TCRdb to the late 2010s). The library was built by means of the immunoSEQ multiplex PCR assay. TCRdb re-hosts the immuneACCESS table, in-frame sequences only. Its copies lack some clones; in the studies checked, an unresolved V gene accounts for under half of them, and the cause for the rest is not known. This sample holds tens of thousands of clones; more than 85% were observed only once. Roughly 0.37% of the sample is taken by the ten largest. The specimen sequenced was T cells isolated from PBMCs. Receptors were obtained from a human donor in good health. Some clones in this sample may be carry-over from other donors' samples.

V and J are TRBV6-1 and TRBJ1-2; the D is unclear. The CDR3 runs to 15 residues. Germline CDR1 reads MNHNS; CDR2 reads SASEGT. Trimming shortened V by 4 bases and J by 8 bases, and 20 bases separated the two germline ends. CDR3: CASSADSRPSRGYTF. As DNA, the CDR3 is TGTGCCAGCAGTGCTGATTCCCGCCCGAGTCGCGGCTACACCTTC.

The chain combines TRBV7-2 with TRBJ2-3; maybe TRBD2 (5 bases). Trimming took 5 bases from V and 4 from J, leaving 10 bases between them. The CDR3 extends over 13 amino acids. The germline gives CDR1 SGHTA, CDR2 FQGNSA. The CDR3 loop is CASSPAGADTQYF. CDR3 nucleotide sequence: TGTGCCAGCAGCCCGGCCGGGGCAGATACGCAGTATTTT.

The chain links TRBV7-2 to TRBJ2-5, with 11 nucleotides matching TRBD2. Germline trimming cut 5 bases from V and 3 bases from J; bases unmatched to any gene: 8. This CDR3 has 16 residues. CDR1 and CDR2 from the germline V gene are SGHTA and FQGNSA. CDR3 residues: CASSDLLAGVEETQYF. The DNA of the CDR3 is TGTGCCAGCAGCGACCTACTAGCGGGAGTTGAAGAGACCCAGTACTTC.

This clone was picked up one time. The V gene is TRBV10-3, the J gene TRBJ2-2; D not certain. The CDR3 loop spans 12 amino acids. Trimming cost V 10 bases and J 4 bases, with 10 bases left between them. Germline V gene data show CDR1 as ENHRY and CDR2 as SYGVKD. CDR3 nucleotides: TGTGCCACACGAGAGAGCACCGGGGAGCTGTTTTTT. It yields the protein CATRESTGELFF.

This rearrangement joins TRBV7-9 to TRBJ2-5, with D possibly matching TRBD2 (5 bases). Trimming stripped 8 bases from V and 5 bases from J, with 18 bases between. The germline CDR1 and CDR2 sequences are SEHNR and FQNEAQ (reference sequence). The CDR3 is 14 amino acids. CDR3 in amino acids: CASQKTGSAETQYF. In DNA, the CDR3 is TGTGCCAGCCAGAAAACGGGAAGTGCGGAGACCCAGTACTTC. Looking up the rest from reference TRBV7-9 and TRBJ2-5 gives the full variable domain: DTGVSQNPRHKITKRGQNVTFRCDPISEHNRLYWYRQTLGQGPEFLTYFQNEAQLEKSRLLSDRFSAERPKGSFSTLEIQRTEQGDSAMYLCASQKTGSAETQYFGPGTRLLVL.

This clone was seen a handful of times. This chain connects TRBV7-3 to TRBJ2-2, with no clear D. The germline V and J ends were trimmed by 5 bases and 2 bases, with 12 bases remaining between them. The germline V gene has CDR1 SGHTA and CDR2 FQGTGA. The length of the CDR3 is 15 residues. CDR3 in DNA: TGTGCCAGCAGCGAAACGGCAGGAAACACCGGGGAGCTGTTTTTT. This encodes CASSETAGNTGELFF.

The V gene is TRBV4-1, the J gene TRBJ1-5; D gene ambiguous. CDR3 length: 13 amino acids. With 1 base removed from V and 4 bases from J, the gap between germline ends came to 5 bases. Germline V CDR1 and CDR2: MGHRA, YSYEKL. The CDR3 DNA reads as TGCGCCAGCAGCCAAGGTCGGAATCAGCCCCAGCATTTT. Protein product: CASSQGRNQPQHF.

The chain uses TRBV10-3 and TRBJ2-7, with 7 bases lining up with TRBD2. This CDR3 contains 15 residues. V was pared by 6 bases and J by 0 bases, with 8 bases of the junction left unmatched. Germline CDR1 reads ENHRY; CDR2 reads SYGVKD. The CDR3: CAIRVTSWSSYEQYF. Here the CDR3 DNA reads TGTGCCATCAGGGTGACTAGCTGGAGCTCCTACGAGCAGTACTTC.

V and J are TRBV9 and TRBJ1-2; no clear D. In germline, CDR1 is SGDLS, CDR2 YYNGEE. V was trimmed by 4 bases and J by 2 bases, leaving 21 bases between them. The CDR3 contains 17 residues. The CDR3 protein is CASSPTPLSRENYGYTF. The DNA for the CDR3 is TGTGCCAGCAGCCCGACACCTCTCAGTCGGGAAAACTATGGCTACACCTTC.

CDR3 nucleotides: TGCGCCAGCAGCCGGGCATGGGACAGTTCCTACGAGCAGTACTTC. Amino acids: CASSRAWDSSYEQYF. The chain carries TRBV4-3 and TRBJ2-7; 7 bases align to TRBD1. The trim removed 4 bases at V and 1 base at J, leaving 7 bases unmatched. There are 15 residues in the CDR3. Germline values: CDR1 LGHNA, CDR2 YSLEER.

The rearrangement joins TRBV11-3 to TRBJ2-1; 7 bases match TRBD2. Trimming took 1 base from V and 2 from J; bases not matched to a gene: 2. The CDR3 is made up of 15 amino acids. Germline CDR1 reads SGHNT; CDR2 reads YENEEA. CDR3 nucleotides: TGTGCCAGCAGCTTAGTTCGGGAGGCCTACAATGAGCAGTTCTTC. Translated: CASSLVREAYNEQFF.

The V gene is TRBV27, the J gene TRBJ2-3; 11 bases match TRBD2. V shed 8 bases, J shed 1 base, and the junction held 8 bases outside the gene matches. The CDR3 loop spans 16 amino acids. Germline CDR1 and CDR2: MNHEY and SMNVEV (reference sequence). The CDR3 here is CASGVTSGSGTDTQYF. In DNA form, the CDR3 reads TGTGCCAGCGGAGTAACTAGCGGGAGTGGCACAGATACGCAGTATTTT.

This clone was observed a few times. This chain uses TRBV2 with TRBJ2-7; possibly TRBD1 for D (6 bases). Per the germline V gene, CDR1 is SNHLY and CDR2 is FYNNEI. This CDR3 comprises 18 residues. The ends were cut back, 5 bases at V and 2 bases at J, with 25 bases in the middle. The CDR3: CASSSDYPQQGYPYEQYF. The CDR3 nucleotides read TGTGCCAGCAGTTCCGACTATCCTCAACAGGGATACCCCTACGAGCAGTACTTC.

In regard to this clone: At the DNA level, this CDR3 is encoded by other sequences in the same sample as well. This sequence joins TRBV28 and TRBJ1-1; D call uncertain. The V and J ends lost 2 bases and 1 base respectively, with 5 bases between them. CDR1 and CDR2 from the germline V gene are MDHEN and SYDVKM. This CDR3 region has 13 residues. The CDR3, as DNA: TGTGCCAGCAGTTTAGGAGGGAACACTGAAGCTTTCTTT. Translation gives CASSLGGNTEAFF.

The V and J genes are TRBV7-9 and TRBJ1-5; TRBD1 matches at 9 bases. V dropped 1 base and J dropped 5; count of bases not matched to a gene: 3. CDR3 size: 15 residues. The V gene's germline CDR1 is SEHNR and CDR2 FQNEAQ (reference sequence). CDR3 in DNA: TGTGCCAGCAGCTTAGGGACAGGGGATCATCAGCCCCAGCATTTT. It specifies CASSLGTGDHQPQHF.

The sample holds a few counts of this clone. The chain couples TRBV19 to TRBJ1-5; TRBD1 matches at 8 bases. Trimming at V came to 5 bases and at J to 2 bases, leaving 2 bases not matched to a gene. From germline, CDR1 is LNHDA and CDR2 SQIVND (reference sequence). This CDR3 comprises 14 residues. CDR3 loop: CASSSTGGNQPQHF. CDR3 DNA: TGTGCCAGTAGTTCGACAGGGGGCAATCAGCCCCAGCATTTT.

V is TRBV5-8 and J is TRBJ1-3; maybe TRBD1 (6 bases). CDR1 SGHTS and CDR2 YDEGEE come from the germline V gene. The V end was cut by 0 bases, the J end by 0 bases, with 10 bases between. This CDR3 comprises 16 residues. CDR3 DNA sequence: TGTGCCAGCAGCTTGGACAGGGCCGGCTCTGGAAACACCATATATTTT. Amino acids: CASSLDRAGSGNTIYF.

This clone was recorded once. The V call is TRBV10-2, the J call TRBJ1-5; TRBD1 aligns across 9 bases. In germline, CDR1 is WSHSY, CDR2 SAAADI. V was pared by 7 bases and J by 7 bases, with 5 bases of the junction left unmatched. The CDR3 runs 13 residues. The CDR3 DNA is TGCGCCAGCACCGACAGGGGGGAACAGCCCCAGCATTTT. Encoded protein: CASTDRGEQPQHF.

This chain connects TRBV27 to TRBJ2-7; D possibly corresponds to TRBD2 (5 bases). Germline values: CDR1 MNHEY, CDR2 SMNVEV (reference sequence). This CDR3 region has 15 residues. V shed 8 bases and J shed 0 bases, with 17 bases lying between them. CDR3 in DNA: TGTGCCAGCGGAAATGTCCGGGAACACTCCTACGAGCAGTACTTC. Translated, it gives CASGNVREHSYEQYF.

This clone was observed once. The chain joins TRBV7-2 to TRBJ1-2; D is perhaps TRBD1 (6 bases). The V and J ends lost 5 bases and 7 bases respectively, with 17 bases between them. The CDR3 is 14 residues long. The germline V gene encodes CDR1 SGHTA and CDR2 FQGNSA. The CDR3 is CASSLQTGPSGYTF. For the CDR3, the DNA is TGTGCCAGCAGCCTCCAGACAGGTCCGTCTGGCTACACCTTC.

The chain joins TRBV9 to TRBJ1-1, with D possibly TRBD1 on 5 matching bases. CDR3 size: 13 residues. The V end was cut by 5 bases, the J end by 1 base, with 9 bases between. Germline-derived CDR1 and CDR2 are SGDLS and YYNGEE. The CDR3 DNA follows: TGTGCCAGCAGGCCGACAGCGAACACTGAAGCTTTCTTT. Translation: CASRPTANTEAFF.

The CDR3 coding sequence is TGCAGCGTAAGGGCAGGGGACGGCTACGAGCAGTACTTC. This sequence encodes CSVRAGDGYEQYF. V gene TRBV29-1 combines with J gene TRBJ2-7; the D gene is possibly TRBD1 (6 bases). The CDR3 sequence is 13 residues long. V lost 6 bases and J 3 bases, leaving 15 bases between the germline ends. Germline CDR1 is SQVTM and CDR2 is ANQGSEA.

The rearrangement joins TRBV6-1 to TRBJ1-2, with D unresolved. Germline assignment: CDR1 MNHNS and CDR2 SASEGT. CDR3 length: 16 residues. V gave up 1 base and J gave up 1 base, with 13 bases separating them. The DNA of the CDR3 is TGTGCCAGCAGTGAAGGCCCTGGAGCGGGTAACTATGGCTACACCTTC. It specifies CASSEGPGAGNYGYTF.

This clone appeared a single time. The chain has TRBV5-1 and TRBJ2-5, with D hard to call. The V end lost 1 base, the J end lost 5 bases, and 3 bases lay between the germline ends. The CDR3 extends over 11 amino acids. Germline lookup yields CDR1 SGHRS and CDR2 YFSETQ. In DNA form, the CDR3 reads TGCGCCAGCAGCTTGCGGGAGACCCAGTACTTC. This gives the protein CASSLRETQYF.

The chain couples TRBV29-1 to TRBJ1-3, with D unclear. CDR3 size: 14 residues. Germline V lookup: CDR1 SQVTM, CDR2 ANQGSEA. Trimming pared 0 bases from V and 0 bases from J, leaving 6 bases between. DNA for the CDR3: TGCAGCGTTGAAGATCAACACTCTGGAAACACCATATATTTT. It yields the protein CSVEDQHSGNTIYF.